The source of this T cell receptor beta chain is a study of T cell changes during pregnancy in multiple sclerosis. The repertoire was sequenced with immunoSEQ multiplex PCR; TCRdb's copy has only in-frame clones and lacks some. The sample has tens of thousands of clones, 70% to 90% seen once; the top ten hold about 0.9%. The V gene lost 3 bases and the J gene lost 1 base, with 9 bases spanning the gap. Germline CDR1 and CDR2: KGHSH and LQKENI. This CDR3 comprises 14 residues. This clonotype was obtained from a female donor in good health, enrolled as a control in a pregnancy study. The specimen was peripheral blood, collected in the first trimester of pregnancy. The gene calls are TRBV18 and TRBJ1-1; D uncertain. This CDR3 is CASSPFQRNTEAFF. The CDR3, as DNA: TGTGCCAGCTCACCCTTTCAGCGGAACACTGAAGCTTTCTTT.